The 21 T cell receptor beta chains below were found in one sample sequenced in a study of control samples from healthy donors and cancer patients. Sequencing used immunoSEQ multiplex PCR; TCRdb keeps in-frame clones, though not all of them. The sample yields 80,000 to 100,000 clones, 88% seen once. Material for sequencing was blood. The receptors originated from a man under 40 in good health.

The CDR3 coding sequence is TGTGCCAGCAGCCAAACCCAAAACACGAATGAAAAACTGTTTTTT. Translating gives CASSQTQNTNEKLFF. J is TRBJ1-4 and V is TRBV4-2; D not resolved. The CDR3 spans 15 residues. Per the germline V gene, CDR1 is LGHNA and CDR2 is YNFKEQ. Trimming removed 2 bases at V and 5 bases at J, with 12 bases between.

The chain recombines TRBV19 with TRBJ1-1, with 7 bases matching TRBD1. V shed 6 bases and J 2 bases; nucleotides not matched to a gene: 6. The CDR3 totals 14 residues. Germline loops: CDR1 LNHDA, CDR2 SQIVND (reference sequence). CDR3 DNA sequence: TGTGCCAGTAGAGGGGACAGACTAAACACTGAAGCTTTCTTT. This gives the protein CASRGDRLNTEAFF.

This clone came up a few times. The J gene is TRBJ1-2, the V gene TRBV6-6, with D maybe TRBD1 (5 bases). Trimming shortened V by 2 bases and J by 3 bases, and 7 bases separated the two germline ends. Germline V gene data show CDR1 as MNHNY and CDR2 as SVGAGI (reference sequence). This CDR3 is built from 13 residues. The CDR3 is CASSYTRDYGYTF. CDR3 bases: TGTGCCAGCAGTTACACCAGGGACTATGGCTACACCTTC.

This clone was observed once. This chain links TRBV11-3 with TRBJ2-7; TRBD2 matches 9 bases. Per the germline V gene, CDR1 is SGHNT and CDR2 is YENEEA. V shed 2 bases and J 1 base; nucleotides not matched to a gene: 3. The CDR3 is made up of 15 amino acids. The DNA of the CDR3 is TGTGCCAGCAGCTTATTAGCGGGAGTGTCCTACGAGCAGTACTTC. This sequence encodes CASSLLAGVSYEQYF.

The chain combines TRBV13 with TRBJ2-1; D is possibly TRBD1 or TRBD2 (5 bases each). Between the trimmed V and J ends, which lost 1 base and 5 bases, there was a span of 15 bases. This CDR3 is 16 amino acids long. Germline lookup yields CDR1 PRHDT and CDR2 FYEKMQ (reference sequence). CDR3 sequence (DNA): TGTGCCAGCAGCTTAGTGGGCAGGGACCCCCACAATGAGCAGTTCTTC. Amino acid sequence: CASSLVGRDPHNEQFF.

The chain has TRBV30 and TRBJ2-5; D is undetermined. V gave up 2 bases and J gave up 0 bases, with 7 bases separating them. The CDR3 is made up of 13 amino acids. Germline lookup yields CDR1 GTSNPN and CDR2 SVGIG (reference sequence). CDR3 amino acids: CAWSSADQETQYF. In DNA form, the CDR3 reads TGTGCCTGGAGTTCGGCAGACCAAGAGACCCAGTACTTC.

The CDR3 DNA reads as TGCGCCAGCAGCCAGAGAGACAGGCTCGAGCAGTACTTC. It yields the protein CASSQRDRLEQYF. The V call is TRBV4-3, the J call TRBJ2-7; TRBD1 might be the D (6 bases). The CDR3 runs to 13 residues. Per the germline V gene, CDR1 is LGHNA and CDR2 is YSLEER. The V end was cut by 3 bases, the J end by 6 bases, with 12 bases between.

The rearrangement links TRBV23-1 to TRBJ2-7, with D possibly TRBD1 on 6 matching bases. TRBV23-1 is sorted into the ORF group, with uncertain function. The V gene lost 3 bases and the J gene lost 1 base, with 10 bases spanning the gap. This CDR3 comprises 14 residues. Here the CDR3 DNA reads TGCGCCAGCAGTCAGGGGGCTGGGTCCTACGAGCAGTACTTC. It is translated as CASSQGAGSYEQYF.

This sequence joins TRBV7-9 and TRBJ1-4, with D hard to call. Germline V CDR1 and CDR2: SEHNR, FQNEAQ (reference sequence). V lost 5 bases and J 6 bases, leaving 19 bases between the germline ends. This CDR3 has 16 residues. In DNA form, the CDR3 reads TGTGCCAGCAGCCTTCCCCCCAATACGAGGGATGAAAAACTGTTTTTT. Translation: CASSLPPNTRDEKLFF.

This chain uses TRBV6-6 with TRBJ2-7; D perhaps matches TRBD1 (6 bases). V lost 2 bases and J 0 bases, leaving 11 bases between the germline ends. CDR1 and CDR2 (germline): MNHNY, SVGAGI (reference sequence). The CDR3 contains 15 residues. The CDR3 spells CASSYAMGASYEQYF. The CDR3 DNA reads as TGTGCCAGCAGTTACGCCATGGGGGCCTCCTACGAGCAGTACTTC.

J is TRBJ2-7 and V is TRBV5-5; D is perhaps TRBD1 (5 bases). The CDR3 is 14 residues long. Germline V gene lookup returns CDR1 SGHKS and CDR2 YYEKEE (reference sequence). The ends were cut back, 0 bases at V and 0 bases at J, with 7 bases in the middle. DNA of the CDR3: TGTGCCAGCAGCTTGGACAGGATCTCCTACGAGCAGTACTTC. Translated: CASSLDRISYEQYF.

The chain carries TRBV6-1 and TRBJ2-1, with TRBD1 matching 9 bases. The CDR3 covers 16 residues. The V gene end was trimmed by 4 bases and the J gene end by 9 bases; junction bases not matched to a gene: 13. CDR1 MNHNS and CDR2 SASEGT come from the germline V gene. The chain's CDR3 is CASSASGTGLFGEQFF. The CDR3 DNA reads TGTGCCAGCAGTGCTTCCGGGACAGGGCTATTTGGTGAGCAGTTCTTC.

The CDR3 sequence is CASSLIGGNYEQYF. The CDR3 coding sequence is TGTGCCAGCAGTTTGATCGGGGGGAACTACGAGCAGTACTTC. The V and J genes are TRBV27 and TRBJ2-7; the match to TRBD2 covers 7 bases. There are 14 residues in the CDR3. V shed 3 bases and J 3 bases; nucleotides not matched to a gene: 5. Per the germline V gene, CDR1 is MNHEY and CDR2 is SMNVEV (reference sequence).

The chain links TRBV19 to TRBJ2-7, with 11 bases identical to TRBD1. Germline values: CDR1 LNHDA, CDR2 SQIVND (reference sequence). CDR3 length: 15 amino acids. Trimming removed 5 bases from V and 0 bases from J; junction bases left unmatched: 3. CDR3 sequence reads: CASSAGTGGSYEQYF. The DNA for the CDR3 is TGTGCCAGTAGTGCTGGGACAGGGGGCTCCTACGAGCAGTACTTC.

The V and J genes are TRBV6-5 and TRBJ2-7, with 9 bases identical to TRBD1. The CDR3 runs to 15 residues. Germline V gene data show CDR1 as MNHEY and CDR2 as SVGAGI. With 5 bases clipped from V and 7 bases from J, the junction kept 12 bases outside the gene matches. The CDR3 coding sequence is TGTGCCAGCAGTACCATGCCGGGACAGGGAGTGGAGCAGTACTTC. Translated: CASSTMPGQGVEQYF.

V is TRBV11-2 and J is TRBJ2-3; D unclear. The CDR3 covers 13 residues. V lost 2 bases and J lost 4, with 7 bases in between. Germline CDR1 reads SGHAT; CDR2 reads FQNNGV. CDR3: CASSLMFPDTQYF. The CDR3 bases are TGTGCCAGCAGCTTAATGTTCCCAGATACGCAGTATTTT.

The chain recombines TRBV2 with TRBJ2-1; 10 bases fit TRBD1. V dropped 6 bases and J dropped 10; count of bases not matched to a gene: 6. The CDR3 extends over 13 amino acids. Germline loops: CDR1 SNHLY, CDR2 FYNNEI. This CDR3 reads CASRPTGGGEQFF. The CDR3 DNA reads as TGTGCCAGCAGGCCGACAGGGGGCGGGGAGCAGTTCTTC.

V and J are TRBV5-1 and TRBJ2-1, with 10 bases aligning to TRBD2. Trimming removed 0 bases from V and 9 bases from J; junction bases left unmatched: 12. The CDR3 consists of 17 residues. Germline V gene sequence: CDR1 SGHRS, CDR2 YFSETQ. The CDR3 DNA is TGCGCCAGCAGCTTGGCCTCGGCTAGCGGGGGTACTGGTGAGCAGTTCTTC. Protein product: CASSLASASGGTGEQFF.

The chain joins TRBV6-5 to TRBJ1-1; D gene uncertain. The length of the CDR3 is 13 residues. In germline, CDR1 is MNHEY, CDR2 SVGAGI. Trimming removed 2 bases from V and 3 bases from J, with 7 bases in between. The CDR3 reads CASSYSIYTEAFF. CDR3 nucleotide sequence: TGTGCCAGCAGTTACAGTATCTACACTGAAGCTTTCTTT.

The chain employs TRBV6-4 and TRBJ2-3, with a tentative D call TRBD1 (6 bases). CDR1 is MRHNA, CDR2 SNTAGT, per germline. With 6 bases removed from V and 0 bases from J, the gap between germline ends came to 19 bases. The CDR3 covers 17 residues. The CDR3 reads CASSDIFTGKSTDTQYF. The CDR3 nucleotides read TGTGCCAGCAGCGACATTTTTACAGGGAAGAGCACAGATACGCAGTATTTT.

The chain has TRBV7-3 and TRBJ2-1; D tentatively fits TRBD1 or TRBD2 (5 bases each). This CDR3 has 15 residues. Trimming took 5 bases from V and 7 from J, leaving 18 bases between them. Germline CDR1 is SGHTA and CDR2 is FQGTGA. The DNA of the CDR3 is TGTGCCAGCAGCCCGAACGCCGGGACGCCGAATGAGCAGTTCTTC. Translated: CASSPNAGTPNEQFF.